Given below is one TCR beta chain in context. Its antigen remains unknown. The CDR3 consists of 14 residues. Unmatched junction bases numbered 9, after V lost 4 bases and J lost 7 bases. Germline assignment: CDR1 LGHDT and CDR2 YNNKEL (reference sequence). Measured with immunoSEQ multiplex PCR; TCRdb has only the in-frame clones, and not every one. The table lists 150,000 to 200,000 clones, roughly nine tenths of them singletons. The data originate from a study of T cell responses to AZD1222 COVID-19 vaccine. Overall study findings and caveats: After the peak T cell response, and only then, were repertoires sampled. Close to half of spike-specific TCRs reportedly recognize unmutated variant regions.

The specimen was peripheral blood, collected on day 0 of AZD1222 vaccination. This chain joins TRBV3-1 (or the pseudogene TRBV3-2) and TRBJ1-2; TRBD1 agrees at 7 bases. The receptor was derived from an adult in good health. The CDR3 loop is CASSPSQGGVGYTF. For the CDR3, the DNA is TGTGCCAGCAGCCCAAGCCAGGGGGGGGTTGGCTACACCTTC.